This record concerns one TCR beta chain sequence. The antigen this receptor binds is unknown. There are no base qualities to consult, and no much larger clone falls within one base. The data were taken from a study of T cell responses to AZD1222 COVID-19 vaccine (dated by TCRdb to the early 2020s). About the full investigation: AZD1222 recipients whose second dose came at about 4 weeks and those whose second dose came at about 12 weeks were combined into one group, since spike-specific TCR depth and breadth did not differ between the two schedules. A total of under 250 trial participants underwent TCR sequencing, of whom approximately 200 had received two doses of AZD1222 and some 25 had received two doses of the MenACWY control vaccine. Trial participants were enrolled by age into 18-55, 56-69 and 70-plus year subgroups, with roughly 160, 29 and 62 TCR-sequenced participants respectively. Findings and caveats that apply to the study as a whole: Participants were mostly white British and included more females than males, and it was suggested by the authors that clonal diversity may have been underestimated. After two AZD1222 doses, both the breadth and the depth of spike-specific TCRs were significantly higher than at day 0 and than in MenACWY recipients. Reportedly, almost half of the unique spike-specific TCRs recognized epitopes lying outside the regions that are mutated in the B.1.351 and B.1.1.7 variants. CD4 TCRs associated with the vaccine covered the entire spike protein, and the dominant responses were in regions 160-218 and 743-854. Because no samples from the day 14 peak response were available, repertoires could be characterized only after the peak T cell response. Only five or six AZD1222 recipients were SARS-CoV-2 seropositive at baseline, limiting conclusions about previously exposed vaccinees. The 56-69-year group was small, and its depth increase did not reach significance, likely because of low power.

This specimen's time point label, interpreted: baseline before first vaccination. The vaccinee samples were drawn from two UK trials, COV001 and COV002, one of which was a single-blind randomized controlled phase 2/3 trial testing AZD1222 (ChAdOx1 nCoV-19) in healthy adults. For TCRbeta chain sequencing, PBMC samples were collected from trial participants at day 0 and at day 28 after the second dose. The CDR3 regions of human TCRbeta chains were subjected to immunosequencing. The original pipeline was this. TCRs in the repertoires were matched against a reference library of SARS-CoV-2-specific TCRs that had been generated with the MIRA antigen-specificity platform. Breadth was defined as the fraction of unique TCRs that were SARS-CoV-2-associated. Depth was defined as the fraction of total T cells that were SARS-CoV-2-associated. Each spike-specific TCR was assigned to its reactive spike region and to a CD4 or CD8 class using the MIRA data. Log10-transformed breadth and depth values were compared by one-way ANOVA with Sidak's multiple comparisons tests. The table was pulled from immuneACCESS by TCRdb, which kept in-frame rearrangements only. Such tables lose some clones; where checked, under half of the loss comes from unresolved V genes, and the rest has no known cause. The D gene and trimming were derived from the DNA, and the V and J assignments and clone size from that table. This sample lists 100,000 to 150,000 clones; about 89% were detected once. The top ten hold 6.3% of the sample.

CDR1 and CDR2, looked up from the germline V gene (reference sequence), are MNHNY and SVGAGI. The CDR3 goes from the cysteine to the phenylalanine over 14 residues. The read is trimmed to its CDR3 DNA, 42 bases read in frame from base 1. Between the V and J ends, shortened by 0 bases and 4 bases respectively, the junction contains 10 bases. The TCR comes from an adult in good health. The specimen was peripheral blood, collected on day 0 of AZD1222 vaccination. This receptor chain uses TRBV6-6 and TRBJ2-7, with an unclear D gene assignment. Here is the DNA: TGTGCCAGCAGTTACTCTTCGGACCAGTACGAGCAGTACTTC. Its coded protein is CASSYSSDQYEQYF.